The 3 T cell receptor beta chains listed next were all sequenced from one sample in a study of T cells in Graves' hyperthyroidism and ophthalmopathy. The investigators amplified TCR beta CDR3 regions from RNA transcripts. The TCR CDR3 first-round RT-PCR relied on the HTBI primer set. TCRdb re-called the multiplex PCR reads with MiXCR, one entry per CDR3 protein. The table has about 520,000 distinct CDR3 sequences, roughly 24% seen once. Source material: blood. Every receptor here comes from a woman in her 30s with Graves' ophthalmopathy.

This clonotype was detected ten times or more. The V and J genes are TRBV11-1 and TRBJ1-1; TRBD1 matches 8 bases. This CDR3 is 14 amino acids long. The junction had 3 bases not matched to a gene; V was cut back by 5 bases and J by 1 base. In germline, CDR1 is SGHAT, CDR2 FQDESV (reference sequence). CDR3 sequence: CASSRDRQNTEAFF. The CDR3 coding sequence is TGTGCCAGCAGCCGGGACAGGCAGAACACTGAAGCTTTCTTT.

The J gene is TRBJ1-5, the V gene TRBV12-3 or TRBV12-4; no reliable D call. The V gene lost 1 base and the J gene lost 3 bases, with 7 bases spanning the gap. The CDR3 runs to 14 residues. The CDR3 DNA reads TGTGCCAGCAGTTTAGACAAGGACAATCAGCCCCAGCATTTT. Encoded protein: CASSLDKDNQPQHF.

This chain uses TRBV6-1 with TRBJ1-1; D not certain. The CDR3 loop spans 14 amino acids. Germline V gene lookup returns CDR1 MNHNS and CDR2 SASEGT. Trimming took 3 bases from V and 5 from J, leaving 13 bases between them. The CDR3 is CASSESSGYTEAFF. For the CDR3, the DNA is TGTGCCAGCAGTGAGAGCTCGGGTTATACTGAAGCTTTCTTT.